The 14 T cell receptor beta chains given below trace back to one sample, sequenced in a study of blood T cells in healthy people across ages. With a J-beta primer mix and a sample-barcoded 5' primer, a second PCR ran about 7 to 12 cycles. TCRdb analysed the 5' RACE reads with MiXCR anew, one entry per CDR3 protein. The sample contains 590,000 or so distinct CDR3 sequences, about 30% of which appear only once. What was sequenced was blood. The receptors originated from a woman at least 80 years old in good health.

This clonotype was counted ten times or more. The chain joins TRBV4-2 to TRBJ2-3, with a possible D match to TRBD2 (5 bases). Trimming took off 0 bases at V and 2 bases at J, with 12 bases between the two ends. This CDR3 has 16 residues. Germline V gives CDR1 LGHNA, CDR2 YNFKEQ. The CDR3 DNA sequence: TGTGCCAGCAGCCAAGATGGGGAGCGGTTCACAGATACGCAGTATTTT. This translates into CASSQDGERFTDTQYF.

The gene calls are TRBV7-3 and TRBJ2-1, with a weak D call TRBD2 (6 bases). Germline V gives CDR1 SGHTA, CDR2 FQGTGA. V was pared by 5 bases and J by 7 bases, with 12 bases between. The length of the CDR3 is 13 residues. The CDR3 nucleotides read TGTGCCAGCAGCCCCACTAGCTTGAATGAGCAGTTCTTC. The encoded protein is CASSPTSLNEQFF. The entire variable domain, with the rest obtained from reference TRBV7-3 and TRBJ2-1, is as follows: GAGVSQTPSNKVTEKGKYVELRCDPISGHTALYWYRQSLGQGPEFLIYFQGTGAADDSGLPNDRFFAVRPEGSVSTLKIQRTERGDSAVYLCASSPTSLNEQFFGPGTRLTVL.

This clonotype has ten or more counts. The chain recombines TRBV27 with TRBJ2-7; D is uncertain. V lost 5 bases, J lost 0 bases, and 14 bases lay in between. The CDR3 sequence is 15 residues long. Germline V gene data show CDR1 as MNHEY and CDR2 as SMNVEV (reference sequence). The CDR3 spells CASSRSGVGSYEQYF. The CDR3 bases are TGTGCCAGCAGTCGTTCAGGAGTCGGCTCCTACGAGCAGTACTTC.

Regarding this clonotype: A much larger clone lies a single base off, so this may be a read error. The chain is built from TRBV20-1 and TRBJ1-5; D is ambiguous. This CDR3 spans 13 amino acids. The V end was cut by 0 bases, the J end by 6 bases, with 9 bases between. Germline lookup yields CDR1 DFQATT and CDR2 SNEGSKA (reference sequence). In nucleotides, the CDR3 is TGCAGTGCTAGAGAGGGTGCAGGTCAGCCCCAGCATTTT. This sequence encodes CSAREGAGQPQHF.

V is TRBV3-1 and J is TRBJ2-4; D assignment may be TRBD1 or TRBD2 (5 bases each). V was shortened by 2 bases and J by 13 bases, with 21 bases between the two germline ends. The CDR3 spans 15 residues. Germline V lookup: CDR1 LGHDT, CDR2 YNNKEL (reference sequence). The chain's CDR3 is CASSQNWAKGREQYF. The CDR3 DNA reads TGTGCCAGCAGCCAAAATTGGGCAAAGGGACGCGAACAGTACTTC.

In its sample, this clonotype was seen many times. This chain uses TRBV6-1 with TRBJ2-1; D is unclear. The CDR3 spans 12 residues. V lost 2 bases and J lost 9, with 8 bases in between. CDR1 is MNHNS, CDR2 SASEGT, per germline. The CDR3, as DNA: TGTGCCAGCAGTGAAAGTCAGACTGAGCAGTTCTTC. This sequence encodes CASSESQTEQFF.

This clonotype was counted ten times or more. The genes are TRBV5-1 and TRBJ2-3; TRBD2 might be the D (6 bases). V was clipped by 4 bases and J by 0 bases, with 12 bases between them. Germline assignment: CDR1 SGHRS and CDR2 YFSETQ. This CDR3 is built from 15 residues. This CDR3 reads CASSPGTFSTDTQYF. In DNA form, the CDR3 reads TGCGCCAGCAGCCCCGGGACTTTCAGCACAGATACGCAGTATTTT.

The V gene is TRBV6-2 or TRBV6-3, the J gene TRBJ2-2; the D gene could be TRBD1 or TRBD2 (5 bases each). V gave up 7 bases and J gave up 0 bases, with 12 bases separating them. This CDR3 region has 15 residues. From germline, CDR1 is MNHEY and CDR2 SVGEGT. The DNA for the CDR3 is TGTGCCAGCAACCCCGGGACGGCGAACACCGGGGAGCTGTTTTTT. Encoded protein: CASNPGTANTGELFF.

Only a few counts were recorded for this clonotype. J is TRBJ2-1 and V is TRBV2; 12 nucleotides line up with TRBD2. The CDR3 is 17 residues long. Trimming removed 8 bases from V and 0 bases from J; junction bases left unmatched: 8. Germline CDR1 reads SNHLY; CDR2 reads FYNNEI. CDR3 bases: TGTGCCAGCTGGGCGTCTAGCGGGGGGGACTCCTACAATGAGCAGTTCTTC. This encodes CASWASSGGDSYNEQFF.

This clonotype was seen ten or more times. The chain employs TRBV28 and TRBJ2-5, with TRBD1 identical over 8 bases. This CDR3 is 20 amino acids long. Germline V gene sequence: CDR1 MDHEN, CDR2 SYDVKM. V trimming: 4 bases; J trimming: 1 base; junction bases outside the gene matches: 20. In DNA form, the CDR3 reads TGTGCCAGCAGTTCCATATTCCCCCGACAGGGGCGAACTCTCCAAGAGACCCAGTACTTC. This translates into CASSSIFPRQGRTLQETQYF. The variable domain in full, with the rest retrieved from reference TRBV28 and TRBJ2-5, is DVKVTQSSRYLVKRTGEKVFLECVQDMDHENMFWYRQDPGLGLRLIYFSYDVKMKEKGDIPEGYSVSREKKERFSLILESASTNQTSMYLCASSSIFPRQGRTLQETQYFGPGTRLLVL.

This clonotype was recorded a few times. The V and J genes are TRBV7-8 and TRBJ1-4, with TRBD1 matching 7 bases. Germline loops: CDR1 SGHVS, CDR2 FQNEAQ. V was clipped by 6 bases and J by 7 bases; unmatched bases: 8. The CDR3 length is 14 residues. CDR3 DNA: TGTGCCAGCAGTAAACAGGGGAAAGGTGAAAAACTGTTTTTT. This sequence encodes CASSKQGKGEKLFF.

This sequence joins TRBV10-3 and TRBJ2-7; TRBD1 might be the D (6 bases). The CDR3 is 12 residues long. Germline values: CDR1 ENHRY, CDR2 SYGVKD. The V gene lost 3 bases and the J gene lost 11 bases, with 14 bases spanning the gap. The CDR3 DNA reads TGTGCCATCAGTGAAGGGGGTCCCGTAGAGTACTTC. Translation gives CAISEGGPVEYF.

This chain joins TRBV5-1 and TRBJ1-4; D may be TRBD1 (6 bases). Germline-derived CDR1 and CDR2 are SGHRS and YFSETQ. Trimming removed 4 bases from V and 9 bases from J, with 19 bases in between. The CDR3 has 15 amino acids. This chain's CDR3 is CASSLLTGGSKKLFF. For the CDR3, the DNA is TGCGCCAGCAGCCTCCTGACAGGCGGGAGTAAAAAACTGTTTTTT.

This clonotype has a single count. The gene calls are TRBV11-2 and TRBJ2-7; maybe TRBD1 (6 bases). Germline loops: CDR1 SGHAT, CDR2 FQNNGV. Trimming removed 4 bases at V and 4 bases at J, with 14 bases between. The CDR3 contains 14 residues. The CDR3 region has the DNA TGTGCCAGCAGCTCTCTACAGGGCTTGTACGAGCAGTACTTC. Its translation is CASSSLQGLYEQYF.